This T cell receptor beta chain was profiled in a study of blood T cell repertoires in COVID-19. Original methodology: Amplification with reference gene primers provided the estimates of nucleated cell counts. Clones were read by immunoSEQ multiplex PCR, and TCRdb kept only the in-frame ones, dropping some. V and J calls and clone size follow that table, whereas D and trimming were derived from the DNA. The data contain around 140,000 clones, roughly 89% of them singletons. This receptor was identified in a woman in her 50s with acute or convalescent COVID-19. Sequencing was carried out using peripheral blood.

The CDR3, as DNA: TGTGCCAGCAGCTCCCAGGGTCCCTCGTTGTGGGAGCAGTACTTC. It yields the protein CASSSQGPSLWEQYF. The chain is built from TRBV5-4 and TRBJ2-7; a weak D match, TRBD1 (5 bases). Germline CDR1 and CDR2: SGHNT and YYREEE (reference sequence). The CDR3 covers 15 residues. The ends were cut back, 3 bases at V and 7 bases at J, with 20 bases in the middle.